These 27 T cell receptor beta chains came from one sample sequenced in a study of T-cell reconstitution after alpha-beta-depleted transplantation in children. Researchers prepared the TCRbeta library using unique molecular identifiers, the study reports. TCRdb analysed the PCR reads with MiXCR anew, one entry per CDR3 protein. This repertoire shows under 300,000 distinct CDR3 sequences, approximately 10% found once; its top ten account for 23%. The sample in question was peripheral blood, obtained 180 days after TCRalphabeta/CD19-depleted stem cell transplant. Receptor source: a male patient between 2 and 15 years old who had a stem cell transplant for chronic granulomatous disease, so the T cells may come from the graft donor.

This chain uses TRBV9 with TRBJ2-2, with 9 bases aligning to TRBD2. J gave up 4 bases and V 4 bases, and 8 bases lay outside the gene matches. CDR1 and CDR2 (germline): SGDLS, YYNGEE. The CDR3 extends over 16 amino acids. The CDR3 DNA follows: TGTGCCAGCAGCCCCAGCGGGGGGTTCGGCACCGGGGAGCTGTTTTTT. This codes for CASSPSGGFGTGELFF.

To note about this clonotype: A much larger clonotype is one base distant, so this may be a read error. V gene TRBV2 combines with J gene TRBJ2-7; D might be TRBD1 (6 bases). The CDR3 spans 13 residues. The germline V gene encodes CDR1 SNHLY and CDR2 FYNNEI. V lost 10 bases and J 3 bases, leaving 16 bases between the germline ends. CDR3 coding DNA: TGTGCCATCAGGACAGCCCATAACTACGAGCAGTACTTC. Its protein product is CAIRTAHNYEQYF.

This clonotype was detected many times. The DNA of the CDR3 is TGTGCCAGCAGTCGTACCGCCACCTACGAGCAGTACTTC. Translated: CASSRTATYEQYF. The rearrangement uses TRBV27 and TRBJ2-7; D is ambiguous. The V gene lost 5 bases and the J gene lost 2 bases, with 10 bases spanning the gap. Germline values: CDR1 MNHEY, CDR2 SMNVEV (reference sequence). CDR3 length: 13 residues.

This clonotype was observed at least ten times. The chain joins TRBV29-1 to TRBJ2-1, with 9 bases aligning to TRBD2. This CDR3 spans 17 amino acids. Germline trimming cut 6 bases from V and 4 bases from J; bases unmatched to any gene: 16. CDR1 is SQVTM, CDR2 ANQGSEA, per germline. CDR3 sequence: CSVGPPPAGGDYNEQFF. CDR3 nucleotide sequence: TGCAGCGTCGGCCCTCCTCCGGCGGGAGGGGATTACAATGAGCAGTTCTTC.

This clonotype was counted at least ten times. The chain recombines TRBV11-2 with TRBJ2-7; 7 bases align to TRBD1. After removal of 1 base from V and 12 bases from J, the junction contained 3 bases not matched to a gene. The CDR3 extends over 11 amino acids. Looked up from germline, CDR1 is SGHAT and CDR2 is FQNNGV. In DNA form, the CDR3 reads TGTGCCAGCAGCTTAGGTTGGGACAGGTACTTC. Residues: CASSLGWDRYF.

This clonotype came up many times. The chain joins TRBV3-1 to TRBJ1-1; D gene ambiguous. The CDR3 sequence is 11 residues long. V was shortened by 2 bases and J by 4 bases, with 2 bases between the two germline ends. Germline lookup yields CDR1 LGHDT and CDR2 YNNKEL (reference sequence). The CDR3 region is CASSQTTEAFF. Written as DNA, the CDR3 is TGTGCCAGCAGCCAAACCACTGAAGCTTTCTTT.

This clonotype was detected many times. This chain connects TRBV5-4 to TRBJ2-1; D gene ambiguous. The CDR3 totals 17 residues. Germline CDR1 reads SGHNT; CDR2 reads YYREEE (reference sequence). V lost 0 bases to trimming and J lost 3 bases, with 16 bases between them. The DNA of the CDR3 is TGTGCCAGCAGCTTGGTTTTGAGTCCCAAATACTACAATGAGCAGTTCTTC. Its translation is CASSLVLSPKYYNEQFF.

The sample holds a few counts of this clonotype. CDR3 protein: CASSDPFSGNTIYF. CDR3 DNA sequence: TGCGCCAGCAGTGATCCGTTCTCTGGAAACACCATATATTTT. This sequence joins TRBV10-1 and TRBJ1-3; D is ambiguous. Trimming stripped 3 bases from V and 0 bases from J, with 6 bases between. From germline, CDR1 is WNHNN and CDR2 SYGVQD (reference sequence). The CDR3 totals 14 residues.

This clonotype was counted at least ten times. CDR3 in amino acids: CASSYSPGAYTGELFF. The CDR3, as DNA: TGTGCCAGCAGTTACTCACCGGGGGCGTACACCGGGGAGCTGTTTTTT. The chain joins TRBV6-5 to TRBJ2-2, with D perhaps assigned TRBD1 or TRBD2 (6 bases each). CDR1 is MNHEY and CDR2 is SVGAGI in the germline V gene. With 0 bases removed from V and 3 bases from J, the gap between germline ends came to 11 bases. The CDR3 spans 16 residues.

Ten or more counts support this clonotype. V usage is TRBV7-2 and J usage is TRBJ2-7; TRBD1 matches at 8 bases. Germline CDR1 reads SGHTA; CDR2 reads FQGNSA. V shed 4 bases and J 6 bases; nucleotides not matched to a gene: 5. The CDR3 spans 13 residues. The CDR3 protein is CASSSRTGPEQYF. DNA of the CDR3: TGTGCCAGCAGCTCCCGGACAGGGCCCGAGCAGTACTTC.

At least ten counts were recorded for this clonotype. V is TRBV6-4 and J is TRBJ2-1; D possibly corresponds to TRBD1 (6 bases). This CDR3 has 14 residues. CDR1 is MRHNA, CDR2 SNTAGT, per germline. V was pared by 3 bases and J by 3 bases, with 9 bases between. The CDR3 region is CASSDGGDYNEQFF. The CDR3 nucleotides read TGTGCCAGCAGTGATGGGGGCGACTACAATGAGCAGTTCTTC.

This clonotype has at least ten counts. The chain couples TRBV7-6 to TRBJ2-1; D is uncertain. V lost 2 bases and J 0 bases, leaving 8 bases between the germline ends. Germline V CDR1 and CDR2: SGHVS, FNYEAQ. CDR3 length equals 15 residues. CDR3 nucleotides: TGTGCCAGCAGCTTAACGACGAGCTCCTACAATGAGCAGTTCTTC. Residues: CASSLTTSSYNEQFF.

The table lists this clonotype with many counts. The chain couples TRBV7-9 to TRBJ2-1; D remains ambiguous. The CDR3 runs to 12 residues. CDR1 is SEHNR, CDR2 FQNEAQ, per germline (reference sequence). Trimming stripped 6 bases from V and 2 bases from J, with 5 bases between. This chain's CDR3 is CASRSAYNEQFF. CDR3 nucleotides: TGTGCCAGCAGAAGCGCCTACAATGAGCAGTTCTTC.

This clonotype has ten or more counts. The chain joins TRBV15 to TRBJ2-3; D ambiguous. Germline CDR1 is LNHNV and CDR2 is YYDKDF (reference sequence). The CDR3 consists of 14 residues. The ends were cut back, 0 bases at V and 2 bases at J, with 6 bases in the middle. This chain's CDR3 is CATSRDRVTDTQYF. DNA of the CDR3: TGTGCCACCAGCAGAGATCGGGTCACAGATACGCAGTATTTT.

This clonotype has ten or more counts. The germline gene is not matched at one end of the junction; a read error may be the cause. J is TRBJ2-5 and V is TRBV7-7, with D maybe TRBD2 (7 bases). Germline loops: CDR1 SSHAT, CDR2 FNYEAQ (reference sequence). CDR3 length equals 15 residues. CDR3 coding DNA: TGTGCTAGCAGCCCATTAGGGGGGGCCCCAGAGACCCAGTACTTC. Amino acid sequence: CASSPLGGAPETQYF. Drawing the rest from reference TRBV7-7 and TRBJ2-5, the complete variable domain is GAGVSQSPRYKVTKRGQDVTLRCDPISSHATLYWYQQALGQGPEFLTYFNYEAQPDKSGLPSDRFSAERPEGSISTLTIQRTEQRDSAMYRCASSPLGGAPETQYFGPGTRLLVL.

This clonotype was recorded at least ten times. The rearrangement links TRBV10-3 to TRBJ2-2; TRBD1 agrees at 8 bases. Germline V gives CDR1 ENHRY, CDR2 SYGVKD. This CDR3 spans 15 amino acids. J gave up 1 base and V 4 bases, and 2 bases lay outside the gene matches. In DNA form, the CDR3 reads TGTGCCATCAGTGTTGGGACAGGGAACACCGGGGAGCTGTTTTTT. Residues: CAISVGTGNTGELFF.

This clonotype was detected many times. The chain employs TRBV5-1 and TRBJ2-5; D is possibly TRBD2 (6 bases). The ends were cut back, 7 bases at V and 3 bases at J, with 13 bases in the middle. The CDR3 covers 13 residues. Germline loops: CDR1 SGHRS, CDR2 YFSETQ. CDR3 DNA sequence: TGCGCCAGCCGCCGGGAGTTAAAAGAGACCCAGTACTTC. Its translation is CASRRELKETQYF.

A word on this clonotype: A much larger clone sits a single nucleotide away, making a read error possible. The V and J genes are TRBV5-5 and TRBJ2-7; D call uncertain. CDR3 length: 11 residues. The germline V gene encodes CDR1 SGHKS and CDR2 YYEKEE (reference sequence). Trimming shortened V by 1 base and J by 8 bases, and 7 bases separated the two germline ends. CDR3 sequence (DNA): TGTGCCAGCAGCTTGTTGGTCAAGCAGTACTTC. Its protein is CASSLLVKQYF.

The table lists this clonotype with many counts. The chain joins TRBV7-8 to TRBJ2-7; maybe TRBD2 (7 bases). Per the germline V gene, CDR1 is SGHVS and CDR2 is FQNEAQ. This CDR3 region has 14 residues. V dropped 6 bases and J dropped 3 bases, with 15 bases sitting between them. The CDR3 spells CASRGAGAGYEQYF. CDR3 in DNA: TGTGCCAGCAGAGGCGCGGGGGCTGGCTACGAGCAGTACTTC.

This clonotype was seen at least ten times. The chain joins TRBV7-9 to TRBJ2-3; 12 bases match TRBD2. The CDR3 spans 16 residues. Unmatched junction bases numbered 5, after V lost 5 bases and J lost 2 bases. Germline values: CDR1 SEHNR, CDR2 FQNEAQ (reference sequence). In DNA form, the CDR3 reads TGTGCCAGCAGCCACGGACTAGCGGGGAACACAGATACGCAGTATTTT. Translation gives CASSHGLAGNTDTQYF. Complete variable domain (other parts from reference TRBV7-9 and TRBJ2-3): DTGVSQNPRHKITKRGQNVTFRCDPISEHNRLYWYRQTLGQGPEFLTYFQNEAQLEKSRLLSDRFSAERPKGSFSTLEIQRTEQGDSAMYLCASSHGLAGNTDTQYFGPGTRLTVL.

This clonotype showed up many times. The chain couples TRBV12-3 or TRBV12-4 to TRBJ1-5; 7 nucleotides line up with TRBD1. V was pared by 7 bases and J by 7 bases, with 7 bases of the junction left unmatched. This CDR3 region has 13 residues. The CDR3 here is CASKPGGEQPQHF. The CDR3 region has the DNA TGTGCCAGCAAACCAGGGGGGGAGCAGCCCCAGCATTTT.

This clonotype was counted ten times or more. This chain joins TRBV11-1 and TRBJ2-1; D remains ambiguous. Trimming removed 0 bases from V and 9 bases from J, with 6 bases in between. The CDR3 extends over 12 amino acids. Germline CDR1 is SGHAT and CDR2 is FQDESV (reference sequence). The CDR3 nucleotides read TGTGCCAGCAGCTTAGCGCCGCCTGAGCAGTTCTTC. As protein: CASSLAPPEQFF.

In this sample, this clonotype is medium-sized. The J gene is TRBJ2-2, the V gene TRBV7-6; 10 bases match TRBD1. V trimming: 4 bases; J trimming: 7 bases; junction bases outside the gene matches: 6. The CDR3 is 15 residues long. The germline CDR1 and CDR2 sequences are SGHVS and FNYEAQ. The CDR3 region has the DNA TGTGCCAGCAGCTCCCGACAGGGGGCCGGCGGGGAGCTGTTTTTT. This sequence encodes CASSSRQGAGGELFF.

Ten or more counts support this clonotype. The rearrangement links TRBV10-3 to TRBJ1-1; 7 positions match TRBD1. Germline CDR1 and CDR2: ENHRY and SYGVKD. This CDR3 is built from 13 residues. V gave up 10 bases and J gave up 1 base; unmatched junction bases: 6. The CDR3 sequence: CANKGQTNTEAFF. The CDR3 nucleotides are TGTGCCAACAAGGGACAGACGAACACTGAAGCTTTCTTT.

This clonotype has ten or more counts. Written as DNA, the CDR3 is TGTGCCAGCAGCCCACAGGTTGCCGGGGAGCTGTTTTTT. Translation gives CASSPQVAGELFF. The genes are TRBV12-3 or TRBV12-4 and TRBJ2-2; a possible D gene is TRBD1 (5 bases). The CDR3 is made up of 13 amino acids. Trimming took 6 bases from V and 6 from J, leaving 11 bases between them.

In DNA form, the CDR3 reads TGTGCCAGCAGCTTGTTCGCGAATACGCAGTATTTT. It encodes CASSLFANTQYF. V is TRBV5-6 and J is TRBJ2-3; D is ambiguous. This CDR3 comprises 12 residues. In germline, CDR1 is SGHDT, CDR2 YYEEEE. V dropped 1 base and J dropped 7 bases, with 7 bases sitting between them.

In its sample, this clonotype was seen many times. This chain links TRBV2 with TRBJ2-2; no reliable D call. CDR1 and CDR2 from the germline V gene are SNHLY and FYNNEI. V was cut by 0 bases and J by 5 bases, with 7 bases left in between. The CDR3 is 14 residues long. The chain's CDR3 is CASSEAEETGELFF. The CDR3 DNA follows: TGTGCCAGCAGTGAAGCAGAGGAAACCGGGGAGCTGTTTTTT.